What follows describes a single TCR beta chain. The antigen is unknown. The source of the sample is a study of OX40 agonist ivuxolimab in advanced cancers. Sampled blood was obtained at baseline, cycle 4 day 1, and cycle 7 day 1. The CDR3 is made up of 19 amino acids. V was pared by 0 bases and J by 6 bases, with 14 bases of the junction left unmatched. TCRdb's copy holds only in-frame clones and misses some; the assay was immunoSEQ multiplex PCR. The sample comprises 80,000 to 130,000 clones, about nine tenths of which are singletons, and approximately 0.31% rests with the top ten. Study findings and constraints: Clonal expansion among partial responders at 0.1-3.0 mg/kg ranked near the lowest. At 0.1 to 3.0 mg/kg, CD4+ and CD8+ blood T cells expanded clonally by week 6.

This sequence originates from an adult with an advanced solid tumor such as melanoma, head and neck, liver or kidney cancer. Here the sequenced sample was CD4+ or CD8+ T cells sorted from blood, taken in a trial of the OX40 agonist ivuxolimab. The V gene is TRBV23-1, the J gene TRBJ2-7, with 13 bases fitting TRBD2. TRBV23-1 carries the ORF label, with uncertain function. CDR3 protein: CASSQSTSGRIFPPCEQYF. The DNA of the CDR3 is TGCGCCAGCAGTCAATCGACTAGCGGGAGGATTTTTCCTCCTTGCGAGCAGTACTTC.